This T cell receptor beta chain was observed in a study of blood T cell repertoires in COVID-19. The data were produced by immunoSEQ multiplex PCR, yet TCRdb's version contains in-frame clones alone and is incomplete. The repertoire includes around 310,000 clones, roughly 86% of them detected once, and roughly a tenth sits in the top ten. Deletions cut 5 bases from V and 4 bases from J, with 5 bases between. CDR3 length: 12 residues. Germline V gene sequence: CDR1 MNHEY, CDR2 SVGEGT. Cohort 3 recovered donors had two negative PCRs, clearance, or symptom resolution. This clone was seen once. The chain couples TRBV6-2 or TRBV6-3 to TRBJ2-2; D not certain. Sequencing was performed on PBMCs or T cells enriched from blood (not recorded which). This sequence originates from a woman aged 25 to 45 who had recovered from COVID-19. The CDR3: CASSPVTGELFF. The CDR3 nucleotides are TGTGCCAGCAGTCCGGTCACCGGGGAGCTGTTTTTT.